This TCR beta chain was captured by sequencing in a study of T cell repertoires in cytomegalovirus infection. Across the whole study: The authors relied on CMV epitopes, both recently identified HLA-C-restricted and well-studied HLA-B-restricted. Indicated by public TCR beta signatures were CMV infection and matching HLA type. Study observations and caveats: CMV-specific HLA-C-restricted TCR beta clonotypes dominated the ex vivo response. Carriers of CMV and the relevant HLA type were discriminated by public TCR beta frequency.

Comment on this clonotype: The antigen remains undetermined.

This CDR3 spans 10 amino acids. V was cut by 9 bases and J by 6 bases, with 5 bases left in between. Germline CDR1 and CDR2: SNHLY and FYNNEI. TCRdb re-analysed the reads in MiXCR, keeping a single row per CDR3 protein. This sample has some 800,000 distinct CDR3 sequences, with about 27% found just once. Sequenced material: cultured CD8+ T cells from PBMCs, taken from culture after CMV antigen stimulation. The V gene is TRBV2, the J gene TRBJ2-2; D remains unclear. The sequence derives from a human donor in good health (CMV status not recorded). Some clones in this sample may be carry-over from other donors' samples. The CDR3 DNA reads TGTGCCAGTGGTCCCGGGGAGCTGTTTTTT. Residues: CASGPGELFF.